These 2 T cell receptor beta chains were all obtained from the same sample, sequenced in a study of T cells in women clearing cervical HPV infection (dated by TCRdb to 2016 to 2018). Preparation of the library involved the immunoSEQ multiplex PCR assay. As stored in TCRdb, this immuneACCESS dataset retains in-frame rearrangements with V and J assigned. A fraction of the clones does not appear; measured against another copy, unresolved V genes explain less than half of the discrepancy, and the remainder lacks a known reason. The sample table holds more than 20,000 clones. Approximately 24% of the sample is held by the ten biggest clonotypes. Sequencing input: blood buffy coat. These receptors all come from a woman aged 18-70 years with a cervical HPV16 infection that either progressed to CIN3+ or cleared (not recorded which).

About this clone: The read stops 3 residues short of the end of the CDR3; the missing end is completed from the germline J gene. The chain couples TRBV24-1 to TRBJ1-5; D unresolved. V was trimmed by 3 bases and J by 8 bases, leaving 10 bases between them. The CDR3 extends over 13 amino acids. Germline V gives CDR1 KGHDR, CDR2 SFDVKD. Partial CDR3 DNA: TGTGCCACCAGTGATCAAACTGTGGAGCCC. Translation: CATSDQTVEP. The complete CDR3 sequence is CATSDQTVEPQHF.

Turning to this clone: The CDR3 end lies 3 residues beyond the end of the read and is filled in from the germline J gene. V usage is TRBV7-9 and J usage is TRBJ2-7, with TRBD2 matching 10 bases. Germline V lookup: CDR1 SEHNR, CDR2 FQNEAQ (reference sequence). The length of the CDR3 is 14 residues. Losses at the gene ends were 6 bases for V and 3 bases for J; bases not matched to a gene: 5. The CDR3: CASRSGTSDYEQYF. Incomplete CDR3 DNA: TGTGCCAGCAGATCCGGGACTAGCGACTACGAG.